This T cell receptor (beta chain) was captured in a study of CD8+CD57+ T cells in acquired aplastic anemia. Study information: The study obtained an average of about 3.2 ug of DNA from sorted CD4+ and CD8+ cells.

General study results and limits: In common between the patients and the controls were more than 25 CD8+ CDR3 sequences.

A few counts support this clonotype. What it binds is not known. The study profiled TCR beta VDJ and CDR3 using genomic DNA as template. TCRdb re-analysed the reads in MiXCR, keeping a single row per CDR3 protein. The sample has hundreds of thousands of distinct CDR3 sequences; 55% to 75% are singletons. Germline values: CDR1 SGHVS, CDR2 FQNEAQ. The CDR3 consists of 16 residues. V was cut by 0 bases and J by 0 bases, with 12 bases left in between. The chain employs TRBV7-8 and TRBJ2-7, with a weak D call TRBD1 (5 bases). The sample comprised sorted CD4+, CD8+, or CD8+CD57+ T cells (not recorded which) from PBMCs. The receptor was isolated from a human donor in good health, serving as a control. DNA for the CDR3: TGTGCCAGCAGCTTAGCCCTGGCAGGGATCTCCTACGAGCAGTACTTC. Protein: CASSLALAGISYEQYF.